This passage covers 23 T cell receptor beta chains from one sample sequenced in a study of cytomegalovirus exposure and HLA in healthy donors. PCR used 60 Vbeta primers and 13 Jbeta primers. Repertoires were generated with immunoSEQ multiplex PCR, while TCRdb's copy carries only in-frame clones and drops some. The sample consists of 150,000 to 200,000 clones, about 65% of them appearing once. Sequencing input: PBMCs. Every receptor here comes from a girl between 10 and 17 years old in good health and CMV-seronegative.

The chain links TRBV19 to TRBJ1-4, with unresolved D. Trimming removed 1 base at V and 6 bases at J, with 12 bases between. Germline V gene sequence: CDR1 LNHDA, CDR2 SQIVND (reference sequence). The CDR3 sequence is 15 residues long. For the CDR3, the DNA is TGTGCCAGTAGTATAGTGAGGTCCCGTCATGAAAAACTGTTTTTT. As protein: CASSIVRSRHEKLFF.

The chain carries TRBV7-9 and TRBJ1-1; TRBD1 agrees at 7 bases. The germline V gene encodes CDR1 SEHNR and CDR2 FQNEAQ (reference sequence). With V trimmed by 5 bases and J by 7 bases, 7 bases remained unmatched. The CDR3 covers 13 residues. CDR3 loop: CASSRDRASEAFF. The CDR3 DNA reads as TGTGCCAGCAGCCGCGACAGGGCTAGTGAAGCTTTCTTT. The whole variable domain, remainder taken from reference TRBV7-9 and TRBJ1-1, is DTGVSQNPRHKITKRGQNVTFRCDPISEHNRLYWYRQTLGQGPEFLTYFQNEAQLEKSRLLSDRFSAERPKGSFSTLEIQRTEQGDSAMYLCASSRDRASEAFFGQGTRLTVV.

This clone was picked up a small number of times. CDR3 amino acids: CASSPRGQAHNEKLFF. Written as DNA, the CDR3 is TGTGCCAGCAGCCCCCGCGGACAGGCACATAATGAAAAACTGTTTTTT. This chain connects TRBV14 to TRBJ1-4; 7 bases agree with TRBD1. Germline V CDR1 and CDR2: SGHDN, FVKESK. The CDR3 consists of 16 residues. The V and J ends lost 4 bases and 4 bases, in that order; junction bases with no gene match: 9. Full variable domain (outside the CDR3, taken from reference TRBV14 and TRBJ1-4): EAGVTQFPSHSVIEKGQTVTLRCDPISGHDNLYWYRRVMGKEIKFLLHFVKESKQDESGMPNNRFLAERTGGTYSTLKVQPAELEDSGVYFCASSPRGQAHNEKLFFGSGTQLSVL.

V is TRBV9 and J is TRBJ2-5; perhaps TRBD2 as D (5 bases). CDR1 SGDLS and CDR2 YYNGEE come from the germline V gene. This CDR3 is built from 14 residues. Trimming took 0 bases from V and 4 from J, leaving 10 bases between them. The CDR3 reads CASSVGLGLETQYF. The CDR3 region has the DNA TGTGCCAGCAGCGTAGGTTTAGGACTAGAGACCCAGTACTTC.

The genes are TRBV10-2 and TRBJ2-7; TRBD1 matches at 12 bases. CDR3 length equals 18 residues. V shed 5 bases and J 6 bases; nucleotides not matched to a gene: 17. Germline CDR1 and CDR2: WSHSY and SAAADI. Here the CDR3 reads CASSPAVPGQGAQAEQYF. CDR3 bases: TGCGCCAGCAGTCCCGCCGTCCCGGGACAGGGGGCTCAAGCCGAGCAGTACTTC.

The chain combines TRBV5-1 with TRBJ1-5; D is possibly TRBD1 (6 bases). Germline assignment: CDR1 SGHRS and CDR2 YFSETQ. V gave up 0 bases and J gave up 6 bases, with 13 bases separating them. The CDR3 covers 15 residues. The CDR3 DNA reads as TGCGCCAGCAGCTTGGGTCCAGGGGAGGGTCAGCCCCAGCATTTT. Its translation: CASSLGPGEGQPQHF.

The chain is built from TRBV7-9 and TRBJ1-6; 7 bases match TRBD1. V was pared by 3 bases and J by 9 bases, with 5 bases of the junction left unmatched. Germline V CDR1 and CDR2: SEHNR, FQNEAQ (reference sequence). The length of the CDR3 is 14 residues. Here the CDR3 reads CASSFQGEASPLHF. The CDR3 coding sequence is TGTGCCAGCAGCTTCCAGGGGGAAGCTTCACCCCTCCACTTT.

The gene calls are TRBV10-3 and TRBJ2-3, with 8 bases that match TRBD2. Germline CDR1 reads ENHRY; CDR2 reads SYGVKD. This CDR3 comprises 16 residues. V was pared by 0 bases and J by 4 bases, with 6 bases of the junction left unmatched. CDR3 residues: CAISESGAGAADTQYF. The CDR3 DNA is TGTGCCATCAGTGAGTCTGGAGCGGGGGCCGCAGATACGCAGTATTTT.

V and J are TRBV6-4 and TRBJ1-6, with D unclear. Germline V CDR1 and CDR2: MRHNA, SNTAGT. This CDR3 region has 15 residues. V dropped 6 bases and J dropped 8 bases, with 17 bases sitting between them. The CDR3 bases are TGTGCCAGCAGGGCCTTGAGTTTGCAGGATTCACCCCTCCACTTT. Translation: CASRALSLQDSPLHF.

This rearrangement joins TRBV5-1 to TRBJ2-7; 7 nucleotides align to TRBD1. The CDR3 length is 15 residues. In germline, CDR1 is SGHRS, CDR2 YFSETQ. V lost 0 bases to trimming and J lost 9 bases; unmatched junction nucleotides: 12. The CDR3 nucleotides are TGCGCCAGCAGCTTGGCCGGGACAGACTACGTAGGGCAGTACTTC. It codes for CASSLAGTDYVGQYF.

The chain couples TRBV5-1 to TRBJ2-5; a possible D gene is TRBD2 (6 bases). V lost 2 bases and J lost 4, with 9 bases in between. The CDR3 length is 13 residues. Germline assignment: CDR1 SGHRS and CDR2 YFSETQ. The CDR3: CASSLLGGETQYF. The CDR3 region has the DNA TGCGCCAGCAGCTTATTGGGGGGAGAGACCCAGTACTTC.

The V and J genes are TRBV29-1 and TRBJ1-1, with D hard to call. The germline CDR1 and CDR2 sequences are SQVTM and ANQGSEA. The ends were cut back, 4 bases at V and 6 bases at J, with 18 bases in the middle. This CDR3 is 14 amino acids long. The chain's CDR3 is CSVVKSEISSEAFF. DNA for the CDR3: TGCAGCGTTGTGAAGTCGGAGATCTCTTCTGAAGCTTTCTTT.

The chain has TRBV9 and TRBJ2-7, with 7 positions matching TRBD2. Trimming took 2 bases from V and 1 from J; bases not matched to a gene: 3. The CDR3 runs to 14 residues. From germline, CDR1 is SGDLS and CDR2 YYNGEE. The CDR3 DNA is TGTGCCAGCAGCGTGCGGGGGTTGTCCTACGAGCAGTACTTC. It specifies CASSVRGLSYEQYF.

The V gene is TRBV30, the J gene TRBJ2-7; D might be TRBD1 (5 bases). Looked up from germline, CDR1 is GTSNPN and CDR2 is SVGIG (reference sequence). The CDR3 contains 13 residues. V was cut by 0 bases and J by 4 bases, with 10 bases left in between. In DNA form, the CDR3 reads TGTGCCTGGAGTGTAGGTTCAGGGTACGAGCAGTACTTC. As protein: CAWSVGSGYEQYF.

The chain is built from TRBV7-9 and TRBJ2-7; D perhaps matches TRBD2 (6 bases). CDR1 and CDR2 from the germline V gene are SEHNR and FQNEAQ (reference sequence). Trimming pared 2 bases from V and 7 bases from J, leaving 12 bases between. This CDR3 has 13 amino acids. The CDR3 reads CASSLPPGREQYF. The CDR3 DNA reads TGTGCCAGCAGCTTACCACCGGGGAGGGAGCAGTACTTC.

Worth noting for this clone: The junction and the germline gene differ at one end; a read error may be behind it. The chain recombines TRBV27 with TRBJ2-5; TRBD1 matches 10 bases. The CDR3 extends over 13 amino acids. Per the germline V gene, CDR1 is MNHEY and CDR2 is SMNVEV (reference sequence). CDR3 residues: CASSLLRDRGLHF. The CDR3 DNA is TGTGCCAGCAGTTTATTAAGGGACAGGGGTTTGCACTTC.

The chain is built from TRBV9 and TRBJ1-1; D is possibly TRBD1 (5 bases). This CDR3 has 14 amino acids. Germline assignment: CDR1 SGDLS and CDR2 YYNGEE. V was trimmed by 3 bases and J by 0 bases, leaving 9 bases between them. The chain's CDR3 is CASSGRDLNTEAFF. CDR3 sequence (DNA): TGTGCCAGCAGCGGGCGGGACCTGAACACTGAAGCTTTCTTT. Full variable domain (remainder filled in from reference TRBV9 and TRBJ1-1): DSGVTQTPKHLITATGQRVTLRCSPRSGDLSVYWYQQSLDQGLQFLIQYYNGEERAKGNILERFSAQQFPDLHSELNLSSLELGDSALYFCASSGRDLNTEAFFGQGTRLTVV.

The chain uses TRBV30 and TRBJ2-1; 9 nucleotides agree with TRBD2. The CDR3 runs to 13 residues. Germline CDR1 reads GTSNPN; CDR2 reads SVGIG (reference sequence). V lost 3 bases and J lost 8; bases outside the gene matches: 5. The CDR3, as DNA: TGTGCCTGGAGACTTAGCGGGGGCGATGAGCAGTTCTTC. This sequence encodes CAWRLSGGDEQFF.

The CDR3 loop reads CAWSPQPTLLNTEAFF. Written as DNA, the CDR3 is TGTGCCTGGAGTCCACAGCCTACCCTCTTGAACACTGAAGCTTTCTTT. The chain has TRBV30 and TRBJ1-1; no firm D call. Trimming pared 2 bases from V and 0 bases from J, leaving 16 bases between. Germline V gives CDR1 GTSNPN, CDR2 SVGIG (reference sequence). The CDR3 runs 16 residues.

This clone has only one observation. CDR3 nucleotides: TGTGCCAGCAGCCCGATTAGTCGTGAAGCTTTCTTT. Translated, it gives CASSPISREAFF. This chain links TRBV11-2 with TRBJ1-1; D call uncertain. Between the trimmed V and J ends, which lost 5 bases and 7 bases, there was a span of 11 bases. This CDR3 has 12 residues. The germline V gene has CDR1 SGHAT and CDR2 FQNNGV.

The rearrangement links TRBV18 to TRBJ1-1, with D hard to call. Germline CDR1 KGHSH, CDR2 LQKENI. V was shortened by 8 bases and J by 8 bases, with 15 bases between the two germline ends. This CDR3 comprises 12 residues. The CDR3 region has the DNA TGTGCCAGCCGTCTCCACGCGGGCGAAGCTTTCTTT. It yields the protein CASRLHAGEAFF.

This clone showed up just a few times. V and J are TRBV7-9 and TRBJ1-1; 7 bases fit TRBD1. The CDR3 totals 15 residues. Germline CDR1 SEHNR, CDR2 FQNEAQ (reference sequence). With 6 bases clipped from V and 2 bases from J, the junction kept 9 bases outside the gene matches. CDR3 sequence: CASSSTQGGNTEAFF. For the CDR3, the DNA is TGTGCCAGCAGTTCCACGCAGGGGGGCAACACTGAAGCTTTCTTT.

The rearrangement joins TRBV6-1 to TRBJ1-1; TRBD1 agrees at 10 bases. CDR1 and CDR2 from the germline V gene are MNHNS and SASEGT. The CDR3 consists of 17 residues. Losses at the gene ends were 3 bases for V and 1 base for J; bases not matched to a gene: 8. The CDR3 loop reads CASSDHSGQGPNTEAFF. CDR3 in DNA: TGTGCCAGCAGTGACCATTCGGGACAGGGGCCGAACACTGAAGCTTTCTTT.